The rows below give T cell receptor beta chains drawn from one sample of a study of technical replicates of blood from several donors. The table came from immunoSEQ multiplex PCR; TCRdb's copy has only in-frame clones and leaves some out. The table has 75,000 to 95,000 clones, around 94% seen once; the top ten hold 0.25%. Sequenced: T cells isolated from PBMCs. Receptors originate from a human donor in good health. The conserved cysteine and the conserved F or W are not part of the CDR3 here. Clone size is given for some rows only: seen once, a few or many times, or a class if the clone is expanded.

NA | TRBJ2-1 | TRBV7-6 | ASSIGQGSYNEQF
NA | TRBJ2-2 | TRBV27 | ASFLTGANTGELF
NA | TRBJ1-1 | TRBV7-9 | ASSFEHTEAF
NA | TRBJ2-3 | TRBV6-1 | ASSVGGGTGDLLDTQY
NA | TRBJ2-7 | TRBV6-5 | ASSSSGGRNEQY
once | TRBJ2-1 | TRBV4-2 | ASSQVLRRGGFNEQF
NA | TRBJ1-4 | TRBV7-6 | ASSRDSFEKLF
NA | TRBJ2-1 | TRBV19 | ASRLIAGGFYNEQF
NA | TRBJ1-2 | TRBV19 | ASSTASSNYGYT
NA | TRBJ1-2 | TRBV6-5 | ASSYSIPVYGYT
NA | TRBJ1-2 | TRBV6-5 | ASRLWGRRVDGYT
NA | TRBJ2-1 | TRBV7-9 | ASSSAGNNEQF
NA | TRBJ1-3 | TRBV18 | ASSPPSGFGNTIY
NA | TRBJ2-5 | TRBV5-1 | ASSLRPSGGKETQY
NA | TRBJ1-3 | TRBV27 | ASSKTSSGNTIY
NA | TRBJ2-7 | TRBV6-5 | ASRPYGDRAHEQY
NA | TRBJ2-1 | TRBV27 | ASSLKFGSTSGRGRLV
NA | TRBJ2-7 | TRBV11-2 | ASSLLTSGRVYEQY
once | TRBJ1-1 | TRBV10-3 | AIRGQDTEAF
NA | TRBJ1-1 | TRBV10-3 | AIRSDRAPEAF
NA | TRBJ1-1 | TRBV9 | ASSVQGQANTEAF
NA | TRBJ1-1 | TRBV4-1 | ASSQGYSEAF
NA | TRBJ1-1 | TRBV19 | ASRLGVHTGANTEAF
NA | TRBJ2-7 | TRBV18 | ASSPGQGSYEQY
NA | TRBJ2-7 | TRBV7-6 | ASSLETGVIYEQY
NA | TRBJ2-1 | TRBV5-4 | ASSLGSGRAYNEQF
NA | TRBJ1-1 | TRBV19 | ASVTGPLNTEAF